The 5 T cell receptor beta chains below come from one sample, sequenced in a study of CD8 T cells in ankylosing spondylitis. Study conclusions and caveats: One TCR beta motif, made up of eight highly homologous variants, appeared characteristic of ankylosing spondylitis blood.

MiXCR, run by TCRdb on the 5' RACE reads, gives a single entry per CDR3 protein. This sample yields over 600,000 distinct CDR3 sequences, of which around 20% are seen a single time; roughly a fifth belongs to the top ten. These TCRs' antigens remain unknown. The sample taken for sequencing was blood, either unsorted or a sorted T cell fraction (not recorded which). Receptors were obtained from a male donor with ankylosing spondylitis.

The V gene is TRBV11-3, the J gene TRBJ1-1, with D possibly matching TRBD1 (6 bases). In germline, CDR1 is SGHNT, CDR2 YENEEA. The germline V and J ends were trimmed by 8 bases and 8 bases, with 24 bases remaining between them. The CDR3 spans 15 residues. CDR3 DNA: TGTGCCAGCCGAAACCGGGACACGGGTCGGCAGGAAGCTTTCTTT. It is translated as CASRNRDTGRQEAFF.

V is TRBV27 and J is TRBJ1-2; no reliable D call. Trimming cost V 7 bases and J 8 bases, with 20 bases left between them. Germline V lookup: CDR1 MNHEY, CDR2 SMNVEV (reference sequence). The CDR3 sequence is 14 residues long. The CDR3 sequence: CASTLAKAGFGYTF. The DNA for the CDR3 is TGTGCCAGCACCCTCGCCAAGGCGGGGTTCGGCTACACCTTC.

The chain combines TRBV29-1 with TRBJ1-1, with TRBD1 identical over 7 bases. Germline-derived CDR1 and CDR2 are SQVTM and ANQGSEA. The CDR3 totals 15 residues. The J segment lost 0 bases and the V segment lost 6 bases, leaving 10 bases of the junction unmatched. The CDR3, as DNA: TGCAGCGTCAACGACCGACAGGGTGTGAACACTGAAGCTTTCTTT. Encoded protein: CSVNDRQGVNTEAFF.

The chain recombines TRBV7-8 with TRBJ2-7; the D gene is possibly TRBD2 (5 bases). The V end was cut by 2 bases, the J end by 5 bases, with 22 bases between. This CDR3 is built from 17 residues. The germline V gene encodes CDR1 SGHVS and CDR2 FQNEAQ. The CDR3 spells CASSLRWTADPPHEQYF. CDR3 coding DNA: TGTGCCAGCAGCTTACGTTGGACTGCCGACCCCCCTCACGAGCAGTACTTC. The full variable domain, its missing parts supplied by reference TRBV7-8 and TRBJ2-7, is GAGVSQSPRYKVAKRGQDVALRCDPISGHVSLFWYQQALGQGPEFLTYFQNEAQLDKSGLPSDRFFAERPEGSVSTLKIQRTQQEDSAVYLCASSLRWTADPPHEQYFGPGTRLTVT.

The chain links TRBV4-1 to TRBJ2-3, with 9 bases aligning to TRBD2. Per the germline V gene, CDR1 is MGHRA and CDR2 is YSYEKL. Trimming at V came to 6 bases and at J to 2 bases, leaving 3 bases not matched to a gene. The CDR3 spans 14 residues. In DNA, the CDR3 is TGCGCCAGCAGAGGGACTAGCTTCACAGATACGCAGTATTTT. Its translation: CASRGTSFTDTQYF.